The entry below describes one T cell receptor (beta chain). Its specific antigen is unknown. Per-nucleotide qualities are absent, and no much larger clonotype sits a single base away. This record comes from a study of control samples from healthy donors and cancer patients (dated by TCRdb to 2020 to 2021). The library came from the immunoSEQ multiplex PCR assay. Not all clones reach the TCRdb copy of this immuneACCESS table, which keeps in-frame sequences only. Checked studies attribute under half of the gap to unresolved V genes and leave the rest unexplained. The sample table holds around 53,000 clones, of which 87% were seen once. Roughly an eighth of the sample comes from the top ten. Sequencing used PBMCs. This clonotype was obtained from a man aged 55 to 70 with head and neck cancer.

The CDR3 amino acid sequence is: CAWSFRYTEAFF. The bases are TGTGCCTGGAGTTTTCGATACACTGAAGCTTTCTTT. Recombination joined TRBV30 with TRBJ1-1; the D gene is not confidently resolved. Taken from the germline V gene (reference sequence), the CDR1 and CDR2 loops are GTSNPN and SVGIG. The CDR3 has 12 amino acids, counting the end cysteine and phenylalanine. Only the CDR3 portion is preserved as DNA: 36 bases, with reading frame beginning at the first base. V loses 2 bases of germline sequence and J loses 3 bases, and the interval between the two ends is 7 bases.